A single sample gave rise to the 25 T cell receptor beta chains below, sequenced in a study of regulatory T cells in long-lasting Graves disease. The authors built TCR beta libraries using iRepertoire HTBI primers and Arm-PCR of CDR3 regions. Using its own MiXCR run on the multiplex PCR reads, TCRdb lists one record per CDR3 protein. The repertoire holds about 220,000 distinct CDR3 sequences, with approximately 18% as singletons. Noted time point: newly diagnosed GD, antithyroid drugs for less than 3 months. Preparation of the TCR library used RNA extracted from PBMCs. These data were also reused for a study on T cells in Graves' hyperthyroidism and ophthalmopathy.

The specimen comprised peripheral blood mononuclear cells (PBMCs), sampled at new diagnosis, from a patient treated with antithyroid drugs. Receptors were obtained from a woman aged 25 to 39 with Graves disease.

This clonotype was recorded at least ten times. The chain is built from TRBV3-1 and TRBJ1-1; no definite D call. Germline CDR1 reads LGHDT; CDR2 reads YNNKEL (reference sequence). This CDR3 region has 15 residues. Trimming removed 1 base at V and 3 bases at J, with 12 bases between. CDR3 nucleotide sequence: TGTGCCAGCAGCCAAGCGACCAGTCCTTACACTGAAGCTTTCTTT. It encodes CASSQATSPYTEAFF. Full variable domain (rest looked up from reference TRBV3-1 and TRBJ1-1): DTAVSQTPKYLVTQMGNDKSIKCEQNLGHDTMYWYKQDSKKFLKIMFSYNNKELIINETVPNRFSPKSPDKAHLNLHINSLELGDSAVYFCASSQATSPYTEAFFGQGTRLTVV.

This clonotype occurred many times. The chain employs TRBV2 and TRBJ1-2, with D hard to call. V lost 4 bases, J lost 1 base, and 16 bases lay in between. The CDR3 consists of 16 residues. From germline, CDR1 is SNHLY and CDR2 FYNNEI. In nucleotides, the CDR3 is TGTGCCAGCAGTGCAGGCCTAGGCTCCCTTAACTATGGCTACACCTTC. As protein: CASSAGLGSLNYGYTF.

This clonotype has just a few counts. The gene calls are TRBV30 and TRBJ2-7, with 11 bases lining up with TRBD1. The CDR3 length is 15 residues. The ends lost 1 base at V and 4 bases at J; junction bases unmatched: 6. CDR1 and CDR2 from the germline V gene are GTSNPN and SVGIG (reference sequence). CDR3 region: CAWSAGTGGRYEQYF. DNA for the CDR3: TGTGCCTGGAGTGCAGGGACAGGGGGGAGATACGAGCAGTACTTC.

The table lists this clonotype with a few counts. Relative to the germline gene, one junction end is altered; a read error may explain this. The chain uses TRBV7-2 and TRBJ2-3; unclear D gene. The CDR3 contains 12 residues. Germline V gene data show CDR1 as SGHTA and CDR2 as FQGNSA. CDR3 coding DNA: TGTGCCAACAGCGTGGACCAGGATACGCAGTATTTT. Protein: CANSVDQDTQYF. The full variable domain, its missing parts supplied by reference TRBV7-2 and TRBJ2-3, is GAGVSQSPSNKVTEKGKDVELRCDPISGHTALYWYRQSLGQGLEFLIYFQGNSAPDKSGLPSDRFSAERTGGSVSTLTIQRTQQEDSAVYLCANSVDQDTQYFGPGTRLTVL.

This clonotype was seen many times. The chain has TRBV2 and TRBJ2-2; 13 bases map to TRBD2. The ends lost 5 bases at V and 9 bases at J; junction bases unmatched: 6. CDR1 SNHLY and CDR2 FYNNEI come from the germline V gene. The CDR3 has 15 residues. CDR3 DNA: TGTGCCAGCAGTTCCGGGACTAGCGGGATACGGGAGCTGTTTTTT. This sequence encodes CASSSGTSGIRELFF.

This clonotype was counted ten times or more. This rearrangement joins TRBV18 to TRBJ1-1; D is unresolved. This CDR3 is built from 16 residues. Germline V gene sequence: CDR1 KGHSH, CDR2 LQKENI. With 2 bases removed from V and 1 base from J, the gap between germline ends came to 14 bases. The CDR3 is CASSPGRTPKNTEAFF. CDR3 sequence (DNA): TGTGCCAGCTCACCAGGGAGGACCCCGAAGAACACTGAAGCTTTCTTT.

This clonotype was recorded at least ten times. V is TRBV19 and J is TRBJ2-2, with TRBD2 as a possible D gene (6 bases). The length of the CDR3 is 11 residues. CDR1 is LNHDA, CDR2 SQIVND, per germline (reference sequence). The V end was cut by 8 bases, the J end by 5 bases, with 6 bases between. Written as DNA, the CDR3 is TGTGCCAGTGCGGGGACCGGGGAGCTGTTTTTT. Protein product: CASAGTGELFF.

This clonotype was detected a few times. The chain joins TRBV6-1 to TRBJ1-4; the D is unclear. Germline V gene sequence: CDR1 MNHNS, CDR2 SASEGT. The germline V and J ends were trimmed by 8 bases and 0 bases, with 13 bases remaining between them. There are 15 residues in the CDR3. The CDR3, as DNA: TGTGCCAGCGGTGGTCAGATCGCAACTAATGAAAAACTGTTTTTT. Translated, it gives CASGGQIATNEKLFF.

This clonotype was detected a few times. Germline is not matched at one junction end, which may reflect a read error. This chain connects TRBV7-2 to TRBJ2-1; TRBD2 matches 9 bases. CDR3 length: 13 amino acids. Germline-derived CDR1 and CDR2 are SGHTA and FQGNSA. CDR3 amino acids: CASGGAGGNEQLF. Here the CDR3 DNA reads TGTGCCAGTGGGGGAGCGGGGGGTAATGAGCAGCTCTTC.

This chain links TRBV19 with TRBJ2-1; TRBD1 is a possible D gene (7 bases). Trimming stripped 6 bases from V and 9 bases from J, with 15 bases between. Germline values: CDR1 LNHDA, CDR2 SQIVND (reference sequence). The CDR3 has 13 residues. For the CDR3, the DNA is TGTGCCAGTAGGAGCCAGGGGGGCTTTGAGCAGTTCTTC. It yields the protein CASRSQGGFEQFF.

This clonotype was recorded many times. Written as DNA, the CDR3 is TGTGCCAGCAGCCTAGGGACAGCCCTCATGAACACTGAAGCTTTCTTT. Translated: CASSLGTALMNTEAFF. The chain combines TRBV11-2 with TRBJ1-1, with TRBD1 matching 7 bases. V was clipped by 5 bases and J by 0 bases; unmatched bases: 9. Looked up from germline, CDR1 is SGHAT and CDR2 is FQNNGV. This CDR3 contains 16 residues.

This clonotype was seen repeatedly, ten times or more. The rearrangement uses TRBV11-2 and TRBJ1-2, with D possibly TRBD1 on 5 matching bases. Trimming pared 2 bases from V and 6 bases from J, leaving 13 bases between. The CDR3 loop spans 14 amino acids. The germline CDR1 and CDR2 sequences are SGHAT and FQNNGV. The chain's CDR3 is CASSLMAGLDGYTF. The CDR3 region has the DNA TGTGCCAGCAGCTTAATGGCAGGGCTCGATGGCTACACCTTC. The full variable domain, in which reference TRBV11-2 and TRBJ1-2 provide the parts outside the CDR3, is EAGVAQSPRYKIIEKRQSVAFWCNPISGHATLYWYQQILGQGPKLLIQFQNNGVVDDSQLPKDRFSAERLKGVDSTLKIQPAKLEDSAVYLCASSLMAGLDGYTFGSGTRLTVV.

This clonotype was seen ten or more times. V and J are TRBV30 and TRBJ1-4; perhaps TRBD1 as D (5 bases). The CDR3 runs 17 residues. Germline values: CDR1 GTSNPN, CDR2 SVGIG (reference sequence). Between the trimmed V and J ends, which lost 2 bases and 8 bases, there was a span of 24 bases. CDR3 DNA: TGTGCCTGGAGTTACGGGGGGAGGAGGGGTTTTGAGGAAAAACTGTTTTTT. Translation: CAWSYGGRRGFEEKLFF.

The chain couples TRBV11-2 to TRBJ2-6; TRBD1 is a possible D gene (5 bases). The CDR3 contains 16 residues. Germline CDR1 SGHAT, CDR2 FQNNGV. The V end lost 6 bases, the J end lost 4 bases, and 16 bases lay between the germline ends. The CDR3 bases are TGTGCCAGCAGACGATTGCAGGGTACCGGGGCCAACGTCCTGACTTTC. Protein sequence: CASRRLQGTGANVLTF. The entire variable domain, with the rest obtained from reference TRBV11-2 and TRBJ2-6, is as follows: EAGVAQSPRYKIIEKRQSVAFWCNPISGHATLYWYQQILGQGPKLLIQFQNNGVVDDSQLPKDRFSAERLKGVDSTLKIQPAKLEDSAVYLCASRRLQGTGANVLTFGAGSRLTVL.

This clonotype was seen repeatedly, ten times or more. This sequence joins TRBV19 and TRBJ1-1, with D unclear. This CDR3 has 11 amino acids. With 4 bases removed from V and 10 bases from J, the gap between germline ends came to 10 bases. The germline V gene encodes CDR1 LNHDA and CDR2 SQIVND (reference sequence). The CDR3 region has the DNA TGTGCCAGTAGTAGCGGCTCTCGAGCTTTCTTT. Its translation: CASSSGSRAFF.

This chain connects TRBV4-1 to TRBJ2-3; D gene unclear. CDR3 length: 11 amino acids. V lost 3 bases and J lost 6, with 4 bases in between. From germline, CDR1 is MGHRA and CDR2 YSYEKL. The CDR3 DNA follows: TGCGCCAGCAGCCACGTCGATACGCAGTATTTT. Its translation: CASSHVDTQYF.

This clonotype was seen at least ten times. The genes are TRBV20-1 and TRBJ2-5; 8 bases map to TRBD2. The CDR3 has 14 amino acids. The V gene end was trimmed by 3 bases and the J gene end by 0 bases; junction bases not matched to a gene: 3. The germline V gene encodes CDR1 DFQATT and CDR2 SNEGSKA (reference sequence). The CDR3 DNA is TGCAGTGCTAGGCGGGGGGTTTACCAAGAGACCCAGTACTTC. Translation: CSARRGVYQETQYF.

Note on this clonotype: One junction end disagrees with the germline gene, perhaps due to a read error. This sequence joins TRBV12-3 or TRBV12-4 and TRBJ2-7; the match to TRBD1 covers 8 bases. The CDR3 totals 14 residues. Here the CDR3 reads CASRSVDREDEQYF. The CDR3 DNA follows: TGTGCCAGCAGATCCGTGGACAGGGAGGACGAGCAGTATTTC.

This clonotype was observed at least ten times. The J gene is TRBJ2-7, the V gene TRBV27, with D hard to call. CDR3 size: 11 residues. Germline V gene lookup returns CDR1 MNHEY and CDR2 SMNVEV (reference sequence). The V gene lost 4 bases and the J gene lost 6 bases, with 7 bases spanning the gap. CDR3 sequence (DNA): TGTGCCAGCAGTTCCGCCTTCGAGCAGTACTTC. It translates to CASSSAFEQYF.

Turning to this clonotype: This probably arose from a read error, given a far larger clone one base away. The chain couples TRBV4-1 to TRBJ2-1; TRBD1 matches at 9 bases. The DNA matches TRBJ2-5 better at its end, which makes the J call doubtful. The CDR3 has 14 residues. CDR1 and CDR2 (germline): MGHRA, YSYEKL. CDR3 sequence reads: CANSQGQGGETQYF. In DNA form, the CDR3 reads TGCGCCAACAGCCAGGGACAGGGAGGAGAGACCCAGTACTTC.

This clonotype was observed many times. The gene calls are TRBV27 and TRBJ2-5, with a possible D match to TRBD1 (6 bases). Germline V gene data show CDR1 as MNHEY and CDR2 as SMNVEV (reference sequence). This CDR3 region has 14 residues. The V gene lost 5 bases and the J gene lost 4 bases, with 14 bases spanning the gap. The CDR3 region is CASSPTGWGETQYF. The CDR3 nucleotides read TGTGCCAGCAGTCCTACAGGGTGGGGAGAGACCCAGTACTTC.

The chain joins TRBV11-2 to TRBJ2-1, with TRBD2 identical over 11 bases. Germline lookup yields CDR1 SGHAT and CDR2 FQNNGV. The CDR3 is made up of 15 amino acids. V lost 3 bases and J lost 8; bases outside the gene matches: 6. The CDR3, as DNA: TGTGCCAGCAGCTTTCGACTAGCGGGACGAGATGAGCAGTTCTTC. It encodes CASSFRLAGRDEQFF. The full variable domain, in which reference TRBV11-2 and TRBJ2-1 provide the parts outside the CDR3, is EAGVAQSPRYKIIEKRQSVAFWCNPISGHATLYWYQQILGQGPKLLIQFQNNGVVDDSQLPKDRFSAERLKGVDSTLKIQPAKLEDSAVYLCASSFRLAGRDEQFFGPGTRLTVL.

This clonotype has ten or more counts. V usage is TRBV6-2 or TRBV6-3 and J usage is TRBJ2-3; D is ambiguous. The CDR3 is 13 residues long. Germline CDR1 reads MNHEY; CDR2 reads SVGEGT. V was clipped by 7 bases and J by 1 base, with 9 bases between them. The CDR3, as DNA: TGTGCCAGCAACTGGCAGGGCACAGATACGCAGTATTTT. It codes for CASNWQGTDTQYF.

This clonotype came up a few times. V usage is TRBV5-1 and J usage is TRBJ2-3, with 12 bases fitting TRBD2. Germline V gene lookup returns CDR1 SGHRS and CDR2 YFSETQ. The CDR3 sequence is 20 residues long. The V and J ends lost 3 bases and 1 base, in that order; junction bases with no gene match: 15. The CDR3 here is CASSSKTSGSPDKRTDTQYF. The CDR3, as DNA: TGCGCCAGCAGCTCGAAGACTAGCGGGAGCCCCGATAAGCGCACAGATACGCAGTATTTT.

This clonotype was observed many times. The CDR3 DNA follows: TGTGCCAGCAGCCCGGGAACCAAGGGGACCCAGTACTTC. Its protein is CASSPGTKGTQYF. The J gene is TRBJ2-5, the V gene TRBV7-2, with D possibly TRBD2 on 5 matching bases. From germline, CDR1 is SGHTA and CDR2 FQGNSA. The CDR3 has 13 amino acids. V was cut by 5 bases and J by 7 bases, with 14 bases left in between.